Listed here are 32 T cell receptor beta chains from one sample, sequenced in a study of blood T cell dynamics during melanoma immunotherapy (dated by TCRdb to about 2020). The library was built by means of the immunoSEQ multiplex PCR assay. Held by TCRdb, this immuneACCESS table contains in-frame sequences only and omits some clones. Under half of the omission traces to an unresolved V gene where checked; the cause of the rest is unknown. The sample has 25,000 to 35,000 clones on record, roughly 88% of them singletons. In total, the top ten clones hold 10% of the sample. This sample's time point label indicates: week 3, after first cycle of checkpoint inhibitor. The sample was blood, taken from a patient treated with checkpoint blockade. The receptors derive from a human donor with melanoma.

The chain links TRBV29-1 to TRBJ1-4, with 8 bases identical to TRBD1. Looked up from germline, CDR1 is SQVTM and CDR2 is ANQGSEA. The CDR3 totals 13 residues. V trimming: 5 bases; J trimming: 7 bases; junction bases outside the gene matches: 6. The CDR3 region is CSVQGAVGEKLFF. The CDR3 nucleotides are TGCAGCGTTCAGGGGGCAGTTGGTGAAAAACTGTTTTTT.

This clone was seen more than once but under ten times. The rearrangement links TRBV10-1 to TRBJ2-7; D is perhaps TRBD1 (6 bases). V was pared by 5 bases and J by 6 bases, with 14 bases between. The CDR3 has 13 amino acids. Germline V gene sequence: CDR1 WNHNN, CDR2 SYGVQD (reference sequence). CDR3 sequence (DNA): TGCGCCAGCAGTTTCAACAGGGTAACCGAGCAGTACTTC. It is translated as CASSFNRVTEQYF.

V and J are TRBV19 and TRBJ2-7, with a possible D match to TRBD2 (5 bases). The CDR3 loop spans 14 amino acids. Germline V gives CDR1 LNHDA, CDR2 SQIVND (reference sequence). Trimming stripped 0 bases from V and 2 bases from J, with 8 bases between. The DNA for the CDR3 is TGTGCCAGTAGTATAGATCCGACTACCTACGAGCAGTACTTC. It yields the protein CASSIDPTTYEQYF.

This clone came up once. The chain is built from TRBV7-9 and TRBJ2-1; TRBD1 aligns across 7 bases. The V gene's germline CDR1 is SEHNR and CDR2 FQNEAQ (reference sequence). Trimming removed 5 bases from V and 5 bases from J; junction bases left unmatched: 12. The CDR3 extends over 16 amino acids. CDR3 amino acids: CASSPRQGYGDNEQFF. CDR3 nucleotides: TGTGCCAGCAGCCCTCGACAGGGATACGGTGACAATGAGCAGTTCTTC. Supplemented by reference TRBV7-9 and TRBJ2-1, the full variable domain reads DTGVSQNPRHKITKRGQNVTFRCDPISEHNRLYWYRQTLGQGPEFLTYFQNEAQLEKSRLLSDRFSAERPKGSFSTLEIQRTEQGDSAMYLCASSPRQGYGDNEQFFGPGTRLTVL.

The chain carries TRBV12-5 and TRBJ2-5; TRBD1 matches at 7 bases. CDR1 and CDR2 from the germline V gene are LGHNT and FRNRAP. Trimming at V came to 5 bases and at J to 1 base, leaving 4 bases not matched to a gene. The CDR3 loop spans 14 amino acids. CDR3 protein: CASGTGTAQETQYF. CDR3 bases: TGTGCTAGTGGTACCGGGACAGCCCAAGAGACCCAGTACTTC.

V is TRBV6-5 and J is TRBJ1-2; 9 nucleotides match TRBD1. The CDR3 is 12 amino acids. The V gene end was trimmed by 4 bases and the J gene end by 10 bases; junction bases not matched to a gene: 4. Germline loops: CDR1 MNHEY, CDR2 SVGAGI. The CDR3: CASSSGQGSYTF. As DNA, the CDR3 is TGTGCCAGCAGTTCCGGACAGGGGTCCTACACCTTC.

This chain uses TRBV6-5 with TRBJ1-2; perhaps TRBD1 as D (5 bases). The CDR3 sequence is 16 residues long. V lost 0 bases and J lost 2, with 13 bases in between. Germline values: CDR1 MNHEY, CDR2 SVGAGI. The CDR3 region has the DNA TGTGCCAGCAGTTACTCGATGGCAGGGTTAAACTATGGCTACACCTTC. This codes for CASSYSMAGLNYGYTF.

The genes are TRBV11-2 and TRBJ2-1; TRBD2 matches 7 bases. J gave up 3 bases and V 3 bases, and 2 bases lay outside the gene matches. This CDR3 has 14 residues. The germline CDR1 and CDR2 sequences are SGHAT and FQNNGV. The CDR3 bases are TGTGCCAGCAGCTTGCGGGAGCTCTACAATGAGCAGTTCTTC. Its translation is CASSLRELYNEQFF. Supplemented by reference TRBV11-2 and TRBJ2-1, the full variable domain reads EAGVAQSPRYKIIEKRQSVAFWCNPISGHATLYWYQQILGQGPKLLIQFQNNGVVDDSQLPKDRFSAERLKGVDSTLKIQPAKLEDSAVYLCASSLRELYNEQFFGPGTRLTVL.

The chain couples TRBV5-4 to TRBJ1-4; TRBD1 agrees at 8 bases. Trimming cost V 0 bases and J 6 bases; bases outside gene matches: 4. This CDR3 is 15 amino acids long. Germline V CDR1 and CDR2: SGHNT, YYREEE (reference sequence). The DNA of the CDR3 is TGTGCCAGCAGCTTGGGGGGCAGGGGGCATGAAAAACTGTTTTTT. Translation: CASSLGGRGHEKLFF.

V gene TRBV30 combines with J gene TRBJ2-7; the D is unclear. From germline, CDR1 is GTSNPN and CDR2 SVGIG (reference sequence). This CDR3 is built from 12 residues. The germline V and J ends were trimmed by 0 bases and 7 bases, with 10 bases remaining between them. CDR3 nucleotides: TGTGCCTGGAGTGTAACTCCTAGAGAGCAGTACTTC. Its translation: CAWSVTPREQYF.

The J gene is TRBJ2-7, the V gene TRBV7-9; D is uncertain. Germline CDR1 is SEHNR and CDR2 is FQNEAQ (reference sequence). This CDR3 has 14 residues. V was shortened by 4 bases and J by 2 bases, with 12 bases between the two germline ends. CDR3 bases: TGTGCCAGCAGCTCATTTGGCGGTACCTACGAGCAGTACTTC. Its protein product is CASSSFGGTYEQYF.

The CDR3 protein is CASSPQGGRRANTEAFF. DNA for the CDR3: TGTGCCAGCAGCCCGCAGGGAGGTCGCAGGGCGAACACTGAAGCTTTCTTT. The chain links TRBV7-3 to TRBJ1-1; maybe TRBD1 (5 bases). The germline gives CDR1 SGHTA, CDR2 FQGTGA. This CDR3 has 17 amino acids. The ends were cut back, 5 bases at V and 1 base at J, with 20 bases in the middle.

This clone has just a few counts. The chain recombines TRBV10-2 with TRBJ2-7; no clear D. Looked up from germline, CDR1 is WSHSY and CDR2 is SAAADI. This CDR3 region has 14 residues. Deletions cut 0 bases from V and 0 bases from J, with 6 bases between. The CDR3 coding sequence is TGCGCCAGCAGTGAGTCGAAGACCTCCTACGAGCAGTACTTC. Protein: CASSESKTSYEQYF.

The chain employs TRBV5-1 and TRBJ2-7; TRBD1 matches 8 bases. J gave up 2 bases and V 3 bases, and 1 base lay outside the gene matches. The CDR3 has 13 residues. CDR1 is SGHRS, CDR2 YFSETQ, per germline. CDR3 residues: CASSWTGPYEQYF. The DNA of the CDR3 is TGCGCCAGCAGCTGGACAGGGCCCTACGAGCAGTACTTC.

The V and J genes are TRBV7-8 and TRBJ1-2; D might be TRBD1 (6 bases). This CDR3 comprises 15 residues. CDR1 SGHVS and CDR2 FQNEAQ come from the germline V gene. Trimming removed 2 bases at V and 0 bases at J, with 10 bases between. The CDR3 nucleotides read TGTGCCAGCAGCTTAACGGCAGGGGCTAACTATGGCTACACCTTC. This gives the protein CASSLTAGANYGYTF.

The V gene is TRBV2, the J gene TRBJ2-2; TRBD1 matches at 8 bases. Per the germline V gene, CDR1 is SNHLY and CDR2 is FYNNEI. V was pared by 5 bases and J by 6 bases, with 5 bases of the junction left unmatched. The CDR3 length is 14 residues. The DNA for the CDR3 is TGTGCCAGCAGTCCGGACAGGGCCTCCGGGGAGCTGTTTTTT. Its translation: CASSPDRASGELFF.

CDR3 in amino acids: CASSLDLNEQYF. CDR3 DNA sequence: TGTGCCAGCAGCTTGGACCTCAACGAGCAGTACTTC. The chain is built from TRBV5-5 and TRBJ2-7, with D unclear. Trimming took 0 bases from V and 5 from J, leaving 6 bases between them. The germline CDR1 and CDR2 sequences are SGHKS and YYEKEE (reference sequence). The CDR3 consists of 12 residues.

The chain carries TRBV27 and TRBJ2-7, with 7 bases matching TRBD1. V trimming: 5 bases; J trimming: 5 bases; junction bases outside the gene matches: 9. The CDR3 contains 14 residues. Germline loops: CDR1 MNHEY, CDR2 SMNVEV (reference sequence). The chain's CDR3 is CASSLRTGNHEQYF. The CDR3 region has the DNA TGTGCCAGCAGTCTCCGGACAGGAAATCACGAGCAGTACTTC.

The chain uses TRBV2 and TRBJ1-3; 8 nucleotides align to TRBD1. The CDR3 runs to 14 residues. CDR1 and CDR2 from the germline V gene are SNHLY and FYNNEI. J lost 2 bases, V lost 7 bases, and 4 bases had no gene match. This chain's CDR3 is CASNVDRAGNTIYF. The CDR3 DNA reads as TGTGCCAGCAACGTGGACAGGGCTGGAAACACCATATATTTT.

This clone has a handful of counts. The rearrangement uses TRBV6-5 and TRBJ1-3; no definite D call. Looked up from germline, CDR1 is MNHEY and CDR2 is SVGAGI. The CDR3 is 14 residues long. V was trimmed by 4 bases and J by 3 bases, leaving 10 bases between them. In nucleotides, the CDR3 is TGTGCCAGCAGTTCATTGAGGGATGGAAACACCATATATTTT. Its protein is CASSSLRDGNTIYF.

The chain employs TRBV10-2 and TRBJ1-4; 10 bases align to TRBD1. V shed 6 bases, J shed 0 bases, and the junction held 13 bases outside the gene matches. CDR1 is WSHSY and CDR2 is SAAADI in the germline V gene. This CDR3 has 19 residues. The CDR3 region has the DNA TGCGCCAGCAGATCGGGACAGGGGATGGGACCTGCAACTAATGAAAAACTGTTTTTT. It translates to CASRSGQGMGPATNEKLFF.

The gene calls are TRBV10-1 and TRBJ2-1; a weak D match, TRBD1 (6 bases). The CDR3 sequence is 12 residues long. Germline lookup yields CDR1 WNHNN and CDR2 SYGVQD (reference sequence). The V and J ends lost 5 bases and 10 bases respectively, with 12 bases between them. The CDR3 protein is CASSIRGYEQFF. CDR3 nucleotide sequence: TGCGCCAGCAGTATCAGGGGTTACGAGCAGTTCTTC.

CDR3 residues: CASSTGTASWNQPQHF. CDR3 coding DNA: TGTGCCAGCAGTACTGGGACAGCCAGCTGGAATCAGCCCCAGCATTTT. The chain is built from TRBV27 and TRBJ1-5, with 7 bases that match TRBD1. The CDR3 loop spans 16 amino acids. With V trimmed by 5 bases and J by 4 bases, 11 bases remained unmatched. CDR1 MNHEY and CDR2 SMNVEV come from the germline V gene (reference sequence).

This chain connects TRBV6-1 to TRBJ1-2; 7 bases agree with TRBD1. The CDR3 consists of 14 residues. Germline CDR1 reads MNHNS; CDR2 reads SASEGT. J lost 4 bases, V lost 2 bases, and 4 bases had no gene match. The CDR3 loop is CASSEQGQTYGYTF. CDR3 in DNA: TGTGCCAGCAGTGAACAGGGACAGACCTATGGCTACACCTTC.

V and J are TRBV6-4 and TRBJ1-2; a possible D gene is TRBD1 (6 bases). The germline gives CDR1 MRHNA, CDR2 SNTAGT. Trimming pared 2 bases from V and 0 bases from J, leaving 7 bases between. This CDR3 is built from 14 residues. The CDR3 region is CASSDRGTNYGYTF. The CDR3, as DNA: TGTGCCAGCAGTGACAGGGGGACTAACTATGGCTACACCTTC.

The CDR3 DNA sequence: TGCGCCAGCAGGCGGGTAGGTGAGACCCAGTACTTC. It yields the protein CASRRVGETQYF. The rearrangement links TRBV5-1 to TRBJ2-5; the D gene is possibly TRBD2 (5 bases). The ends were cut back, 5 bases at V and 5 bases at J, with 10 bases in the middle. This CDR3 has 12 amino acids. The germline CDR1 and CDR2 sequences are SGHRS and YFSETQ.

This clone was seen a few times. The chain links TRBV7-2 to TRBJ1-1, with TRBD1 as a possible D gene (6 bases). The CDR3 is 13 residues long. The V end lost 4 bases, the J end lost 3 bases, and 9 bases lay between the germline ends. CDR1 and CDR2 from the germline V gene are SGHTA and FQGNSA. CDR3 nucleotide sequence: TGTGCCAGCAGCTGGACAGATTACACTGAAGCTTTCTTT. Encoded protein: CASSWTDYTEAFF.

The chain combines TRBV4-3 with TRBJ1-2; D might be TRBD1 (5 bases). Per the germline V gene, CDR1 is LGHNA and CDR2 is YSLEER. This CDR3 is built from 16 residues. Trimming removed 0 bases from V and 1 base from J, with 12 bases in between. The CDR3 DNA reads as TGCGCCAGCAGCCAAGATTTGGGGAGGGGTAACTATGGCTACACCTTC. Its translation is CASSQDLGRGNYGYTF.

This clone was recorded only once. The V and J genes are TRBV4-1 and TRBJ1-2; a weak D match, TRBD1 (5 bases). Germline V gene lookup returns CDR1 MGHRA and CDR2 YSYEKL. This CDR3 has 15 amino acids. The V end was cut by 0 bases, the J end by 8 bases, with 16 bases between. This chain's CDR3 is CASSQDQRGYHGYTF. The DNA for the CDR3 is TGCGCCAGCAGCCAAGATCAACGGGGGTATCACGGCTACACCTTC.

There are a few counts of this clone. Written as DNA, the CDR3 is TGTGCCAGCGGCGGTACCTACAATGAGCAGTTCTTC. Its protein product is CASGGTYNEQFF. The J gene is TRBJ2-1, the V gene TRBV6-6; D not certain. This CDR3 has 12 residues. The V end lost 8 bases, the J end lost 2 bases, and 7 bases lay between the germline ends. Looked up from germline, CDR1 is MNHNY and CDR2 is SVGAGI (reference sequence).

This chain uses TRBV7-6 with TRBJ2-2; the match to TRBD1 covers 8 bases. Germline V gene data show CDR1 as SGHVS and CDR2 as FNYEAQ. This CDR3 comprises 15 residues. V was pared by 5 bases and J by 0 bases, with 2 bases of the junction left unmatched. The CDR3 nucleotides are TGTGCCAGCAGCCGGACAGGGACGAACACCGGGGAGCTGTTTTTT. Protein: CASSRTGTNTGELFF.

The chain is built from TRBV30 and TRBJ1-3; no definite D call. The V and J ends lost 4 bases and 3 bases respectively, with 16 bases between them. CDR1 GTSNPN and CDR2 SVGIG come from the germline V gene (reference sequence). This CDR3 spans 15 amino acids. In nucleotides, the CDR3 is TGTGCCTGGAAAGAGGACTGGTCCTTTGGAAACACCATATATTTT. It is translated as CAWKEDWSFGNTIYF.